The 10 T cell receptor beta chains reported below all come from one sample, sequenced in a study of OX40 agonist ivuxolimab in advanced cancers. Measured with immunoSEQ multiplex PCR; TCRdb has only the in-frame clones, and not every one. The sample lists about 62,000 clones; around 74% were seen once. This material consisted of CD4+ or CD8+ T cells sorted from blood, taken in a trial of the OX40 agonist ivuxolimab. The source of these receptors is an adult with an advanced solid tumor such as melanoma, head and neck, liver or kidney cancer.

CDR3 DNA sequence: TGTGCCAGCAGCCAAGATGGAACGGGAGTGTTAAACAATGAGCAGTTCTTC. It is translated as CASSQDGTGVLNNEQFF. The rearrangement uses TRBV14 and TRBJ2-1; TRBD2 is a possible D gene (6 bases). Germline V gives CDR1 SGHDN, CDR2 FVKESK. The CDR3 is 17 amino acids. V lost 0 bases, J lost 5 bases, and 17 bases lay in between.

The CDR3 loop is CASSWTPEAPWRSGYTF. The CDR3 DNA follows: TGTGCCAGCAGTTGGACCCCGGAAGCCCCTTGGAGGAGTGGCTACACCTTC. The J gene is TRBJ1-2, the V gene TRBV27; D is unresolved. The germline V gene has CDR1 MNHEY and CDR2 SMNVEV (reference sequence). This CDR3 is 17 amino acids long. Trimming shortened V by 4 bases and J by 7 bases, and 25 bases separated the two germline ends.

The chain couples TRBV5-6 to TRBJ2-2; no firm D call. Germline lookup yields CDR1 SGHDT and CDR2 YYEEEE. CDR3 size: 13 residues. The V end lost 2 bases, the J end lost 5 bases, and 7 bases lay between the germline ends. CDR3 sequence: CASSFRATGELFF. CDR3 nucleotides: TGTGCCAGCAGCTTCCGGGCGACCGGGGAGCTGTTTTTT.

V and J are TRBV19 and TRBJ1-2; maybe TRBD1 (5 bases). V was shortened by 5 bases and J by 0 bases, with 10 bases between the two germline ends. Germline CDR1 is LNHDA and CDR2 is SQIVND (reference sequence). This CDR3 region has 14 residues. The CDR3 DNA sequence: TGTGCCAGTAGTTCAGACAGAACTAACTATGGCTACACCTTC. It encodes CASSSDRTNYGYTF.

The rearrangement links TRBV9 to TRBJ1-6; TRBD1 might be the D (5 bases). Germline loops: CDR1 SGDLS, CDR2 YYNGEE. Trimming stripped 4 bases from V and 9 bases from J, with 14 bases between. CDR3 length: 14 residues. The CDR3 protein is CASSPDERGSPLHF. In DNA, the CDR3 is TGTGCCAGCAGCCCCGATGAGAGGGGTTCACCCCTCCACTTT.

The J gene is TRBJ2-4, the V gene TRBV28, with a tentative D call TRBD1 (5 bases). V lost 9 bases to trimming and J lost 3 bases, with 15 bases between them. Germline V lookup: CDR1 MDHEN, CDR2 SYDVKM. The CDR3 spans 14 residues. DNA of the CDR3: TGTGCCAGAGTGGGGCAGCCGGTCAAAAACATTCAGTACTTC. Translation: CARVGQPVKNIQYF.

The chain has TRBV5-5 and TRBJ2-7; D gene uncertain. The germline V and J ends were trimmed by 0 bases and 2 bases, with 9 bases remaining between them. The CDR3 is 14 amino acids. Germline CDR1 reads SGHKS; CDR2 reads YYEKEE (reference sequence). The CDR3 region is CASSLVGGTYEQYF. CDR3 coding DNA: TGTGCCAGCAGCTTGGTAGGCGGAACCTACGAGCAGTACTTC.

The rearrangement uses TRBV9 and TRBJ2-2, with 10 positions matching TRBD2. The ends lost 0 bases at V and 2 bases at J; junction bases unmatched: 4. This CDR3 has 17 residues. Germline lookup yields CDR1 SGDLS and CDR2 YYNGEE. CDR3 region: CASSVASGSINTGELFF. CDR3 in DNA: TGTGCCAGCAGCGTAGCTAGCGGGAGTATCAACACCGGGGAGCTGTTTTTT.

This clone has only a few counts. The chain combines TRBV7-9 with TRBJ1-3; D is perhaps TRBD1 (5 bases). Germline CDR1 is SEHNR and CDR2 is FQNEAQ (reference sequence). The CDR3 is 15 residues long. The V end was cut by 5 bases, the J end by 0 bases, with 11 bases between. Here the CDR3 DNA reads TGTGCCAGCAGCGGCGGGGCCTTCTCTGGAAACACCATATATTTT. Protein product: CASSGGAFSGNTIYF.

The chain employs TRBV11-1 and TRBJ2-7; 13 bases align to TRBD2. The germline V gene has CDR1 SGHAT and CDR2 FQDESV (reference sequence). With V trimmed by 5 bases and J by 2 bases, 3 bases remained unmatched. This CDR3 has 15 residues. The CDR3 loop reads CASSPLAGGAYEQYF. In nucleotides, the CDR3 is TGTGCCAGCAGCCCACTAGCGGGGGGGGCCTACGAGCAGTACTTC.